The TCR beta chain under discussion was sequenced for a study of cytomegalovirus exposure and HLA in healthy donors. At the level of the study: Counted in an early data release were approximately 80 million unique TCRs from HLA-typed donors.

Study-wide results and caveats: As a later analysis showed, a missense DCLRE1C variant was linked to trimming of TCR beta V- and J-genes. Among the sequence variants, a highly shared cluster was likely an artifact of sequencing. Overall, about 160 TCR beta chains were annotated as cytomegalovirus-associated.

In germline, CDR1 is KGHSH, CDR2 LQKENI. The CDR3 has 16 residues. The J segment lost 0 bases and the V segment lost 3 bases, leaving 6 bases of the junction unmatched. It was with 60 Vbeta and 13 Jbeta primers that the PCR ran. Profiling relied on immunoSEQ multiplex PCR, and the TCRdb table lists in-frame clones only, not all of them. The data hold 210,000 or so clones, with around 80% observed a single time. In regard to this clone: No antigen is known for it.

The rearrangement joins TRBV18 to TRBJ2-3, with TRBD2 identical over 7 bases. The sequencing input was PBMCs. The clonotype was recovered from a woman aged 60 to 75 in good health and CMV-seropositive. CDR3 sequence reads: CASSPLAGVSTDTQYF. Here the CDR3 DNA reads TGTGCCAGCTCACCTCTGGCGGGGGTTAGCACAGATACGCAGTATTTT.